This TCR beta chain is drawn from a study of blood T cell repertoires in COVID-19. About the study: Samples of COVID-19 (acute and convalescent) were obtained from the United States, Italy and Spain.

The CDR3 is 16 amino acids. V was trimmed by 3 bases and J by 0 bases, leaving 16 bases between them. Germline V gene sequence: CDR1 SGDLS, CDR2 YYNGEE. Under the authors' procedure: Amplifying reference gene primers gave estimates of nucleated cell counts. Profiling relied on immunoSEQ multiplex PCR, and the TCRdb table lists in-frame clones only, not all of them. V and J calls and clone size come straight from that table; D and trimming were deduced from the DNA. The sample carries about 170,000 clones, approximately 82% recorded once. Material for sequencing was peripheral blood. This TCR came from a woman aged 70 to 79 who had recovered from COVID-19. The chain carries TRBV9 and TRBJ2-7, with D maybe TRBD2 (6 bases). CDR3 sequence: CASSARDSRTSYEQYF. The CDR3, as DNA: TGTGCCAGCAGCGCCCGGGACTCCCGAACCTCCTACGAGCAGTACTTC.